A selection of T cell receptor beta chains follows, all from one sample in a study of blood T cell repertoires in COVID-19. TCRdb keeps only in-frame clones here, not all; method: immunoSEQ multiplex PCR. The sample holds 300,000 to 400,000 clones; more than 75% are singletons and the top ten take 4%. The specimen sequenced was peripheral blood. All receptors come from a woman between 45 and 65 years old with active or convalescent COVID-19. CDR3s include the opening cysteine and the closing phenylalanine or tryptophan. The D gene is left open where the match is weak. Rows may omit the clone size; those that give it use once, few, many or a size class.

TRBD1 | TRBJ1-2 | NA | TRBV7-2 | TGTGCCAGCAGCTCCCTCCTTCGACAGGGTGGGAGTGGCTACACCTTC | CASSSLLRQGGSGYTF
TRBD1 | TRBJ2-7 | NA | TRBV6-5 | TGTGCCAGCACCAGGACAGGGGCCTACGAGCAGTACTTC | CASTRTGAYEQYF
NA | TRBJ1-5 | NA | TRBV6-5 | TGTGCCAGCAGGTCAGTTGGCTGGCCCCAGCATTTT | CASRSVGWPQHF
TRBD1 | TRBJ2-2 | NA | TRBV5-5 | TGTGCCAGCAGCTGGGACAGGCACACGAACACCGGGGAGCTGTTTTTT | CASSWDRHTNTGELFF
NA | TRBJ2-1 | once | TRBV5-1 | TGCGCCAGCAGCTTGTTACAGGCTCGAAATGAGCAGTTCTTC | CASSLLQARNEQFF
TRBD1 | TRBJ1-4 | NA | TRBV10-3 | TGTGCCATCAGTGTTACAGGACAGGGCTTTAATGAAAAACTGTTTTTT | CAISVTGQGFNEKLFF
NA | TRBJ2-7 | once | TRBV30 | TGTGCCTGGAGTGTTCTGGCTAGCGTTCCCTACGAGCAGTACTTC | CAWSVLASVPYEQYF
TRBD1 | TRBJ1-1 | NA | TRBV19 | TGTGCCAGTAGTATGGGGCGACGACAGGGGAACACTGAAGCTTTCTTT | CASSMGRRQGNTEAFF
NA | TRBJ2-1 | once | TRBV2 | TGTGCCAGCAGTAATCAGGGATTTAGCTCCTACAATGAGCAGTTCTTC | CASSNQGFSSYNEQFF
NA | TRBJ1-5 | NA | TRBV28 | TGTGCCAGCAGGGAAGGGGACACGGAGAATCAGCCCCAGCATTTT | CASREGDTENQPQHF
TRBD1 | TRBJ1-2 | NA | TRBV27 | TGTGCCAGCAGGGACAGGGGACTATATGGCTACACCTTC | CASRDRGLYGYTF
NA | TRBJ2-6 | NA | TRBV15 | TGTGCCACCAGCAGGGGCGTCACTGGGGCCAACGTCCTGACTTTC | CATSRGVTGANVLTF
TRBD1 | TRBJ1-2 | few | TRBV4-2 | TGTGCCAGCAGCCAGGTTCTCGGACAGGGTGACTATGGCTACACCTTC | CASSQVLGQGDYGYTF
NA | TRBJ1-4 | few | TRBV28 | TGTGCCAGCACAAATGCCCCCGGCGAGGAGGCTGAAAAACTGTTTTTT | CASTNAPGEEAEKLFF
NA | TRBJ1-1 | NA | TRBV7-9 | TGTGCCAGCAGCTTAGTTTCTGGGTACGGAGGCGCTGAAGCTTTCTTT | CASSLVSGYGGAEAFF
TRBD1 | TRBJ2-5 | NA | TRBV6-4 | TGTGCCAGCAGTAGCGACAGGGGAGAGACCCAGTACTTC | CASSSDRGETQYF
TRBD1 | TRBJ1-6 | NA | TRBV7-2 | TGTGCCAGCAGCTCTCCCCGGACAGGGGGCATGTTTTCACCCCTCCACTTT | CASSSPRTGGMFSPLHF
TRBD2 | TRBJ2-1 | NA | TRBV13 | TGTGCCAGCAGCATAACCTATAGCGGGAGGGGGCGGAACAATGAGCAGTTCTTC | CASSITYSGRGRNNEQFF
TRBD1 | TRBJ2-7 | NA | TRBV7-8 | TGTGCCAGCAGCTTAGCCGGGACAGTGGCCTACGAGCAGTACTTC | CASSLAGTVAYEQYF
NA | TRBJ1-4 | NA | TRBV4-2 | TGTGCCAGCAGCTCCCCGGGGGGATCTGAAAAACTGTTTTTT | CASSSPGGSEKLFF
NA | TRBJ2-3 | NA | TRBV6-5 | TGTGCCAGCGGAGCGTCAGCTAGCACAGATACGCAGTATTTT | CASGASASTDTQYF
TRBD1 | TRBJ1-4 | NA | TRBV28 | TGTGCCAGCAGTGGGGGACAGGGGGCACCTGAAAAACTGTTTTTT | CASSGGQGAPEKLFF
TRBD1 | TRBJ2-7 | NA | TRBV18 | TGTGCCAGCTCGCCGGGACAGGGCCCCTACGAGCAGTACTTC | CASSPGQGPYEQYF
NA | TRBJ1-3 | NA | TRBV19 | TGTGCCACCTCCTCTGGAAACACCATATATTTT | CATSSGNTIYF
NA | TRBJ1-2 | NA | TRBV14 | TGTGCCAGCAGCCAAGATCTATTAAGGGGTGGCTATGGCTACACCTTC | CASSQDLLRGGYGYTF
NA | TRBJ1-1 | NA | TRBV7-2 | TGTGCCAGCAGCCCTTTGAACACTGAAGCTTTCTTT | CASSPLNTEAFF
TRBD2 | TRBJ2-1 | NA | TRBV18 | TGTGCCAGCTCACCAGCGGCTAGCGGGGGGGCTGAGCAGTTCTTC | CASSPAASGGAEQFF
NA | TRBJ1-2 | few | TRBV27 | TGTGCCAGCAGTTTATCGCAGGCAGGGGTTGGCTATGGCTACACCTTC | CASSLSQAGVGYGYTF
NA | TRBJ2-7 | NA | TRBV19 | TGTGCCAGTAGTTCCCCAGGGGAATTTACCTACGAGCAGTACTTC | CASSSPGEFTYEQYF
TRBD2 | TRBJ2-3 | NA | TRBV5-4 | TGTGCCAGCAGCTTGGGTCCCCTAGCGGGAGGTTATACAGATACGCAGTATTTT | CASSLGPLAGGYTDTQYF
TRBD2 | TRBJ2-1 | once | TRBV14 | TGTGCCAGCAGCCAGGGACTAGCAGGAAATGAGCAGTTCTTC | CASSQGLAGNEQFF
NA | TRBJ1-1 | NA | TRBV20-1 | TGCAGTGCAGAGGGGAACACTGAAGCTTTCTTT | CSAEGNTEAFF
TRBD1 | TRBJ1-3 | once | TRBV7-9 | TGTGCCAGCAGCTTAGGGGACAGAGACTTCTCTGGAAACACCATATATTTT | CASSLGDRDFSGNTIYF
NA | TRBJ1-2 | once | TRBV7-2 | TGTGCCAGCAGCTTACGGGGGACCCATGGCTACACCTTC | CASSLRGTHGYTF
TRBD2 | TRBJ2-5 | once | TRBV7-8 | TGTGCCAGCAGCTTAGAGAGATTCGGGAGGGGCGAGACCCAGTACTTC | CASSLERFGRGETQYF
TRBD2 | TRBJ2-1 | NA | TRBV19 | TGTGCCAGTAGTTCCGGGACTAGCGGGAGGAATGAGCAGTTCTTC | CASSSGTSGRNEQFF
NA | TRBJ1-2 | NA | TRBV4-1 | TGCGCCAGCAGCCAAGTCGACCTGGCGGAAGGCTACACCTTC | CASSQVDLAEGYTF
NA | TRBJ2-1 | NA | TRBV11-3 | TGTGCCAGCAGTCATCGGGGCTCCTACAATGAGCAGTTCTTC | CASSHRGSYNEQFF
NA | TRBJ2-1 | NA | TRBV28 | TGTGCCAGCTTATCGACCGGCCGGGGGCAGTTCTTC | CASLSTGRGQFF
TRBD2 | TRBJ2-3 | NA | TRBV19 | TGTGCCAGTAGTCCCCGACTTCCGGCGGGGGGAGCAACAGATACGCAGTATTTT | CASSPRLPAGGATDTQYF
TRBD2 | TRBJ2-2 | NA | TRBV10-1 | TGCGCCAGCGCGACACTAGCGCCGAACACCGGGGAGCTGTTTTTT | CASATLAPNTGELFF
TRBD2 | TRBJ2-7 | NA | TRBV10-1 | TGCGCCAGCACCGGGACTAGCGGTATCTTAACCTCCTACGAGCAGTACTTC | CASTGTSGILTSYEQYF
TRBD1 | TRBJ2-7 | NA | TRBV28 | TGTGCCAGCAGTTTAGCCGGGACAGACTACGAGCAGTACTTC | CASSLAGTDYEQYF
TRBD2 | TRBJ2-4 | NA | TRBV28 | TGTGCCAGCAGTTCAACTCAGGGACTAGCGGGGAACATTCAGTACTTC | CASSSTQGLAGNIQYF
NA | TRBJ2-2 | NA | TRBV6-5 | TGTGCCAGCAGTTTACCGACTAATCCCGGGGAGCTGTTTTTT | CASSLPTNPGELFF
TRBD2 | TRBJ2-7 | once | TRBV28 | TGTGCCAGCAGTTTTGGGTGGGCTAGCGGGGGTCCCAAGACGTCGAAGAGCTCCTACGAGCAGTACTTC | CASSFGWASGGPKTSKSSYEQYF
TRBD1 | TRBJ2-7 | NA | TRBV6-5 | TGTGCCAGCACTACCACAGGGGTCGGCGACGAGCAGTACTTC | CASTTTGVGDEQYF
NA | TRBJ1-1 | NA | TRBV7-9 | TGTGCCAGCAGCTTATCGCAGATCAACACTGAAGCTTTCTTT | CASSLSQINTEAFF
NA | TRBJ2-3 | NA | TRBV4-3 | TGCGCCAGCAGCCAAAAAGGGGGGGAAGTCCCCTTACATCCCACAGATACGCAGTATTTT | CASSQKGGEVPLHPTDTQYF
TRBD2 | TRBJ2-3 | NA | TRBV5-3 | TGTGCCAGAAGCTTGTCTGCGACTAGCGCCAGCACAGATACGCAGTATTTT | CARSLSATSASTDTQYF